This T cell receptor beta chain was identified during a study of vaccination and CD4 T cells after COVID-19. For the study at large: There were six male and four female convalescents, and two of them were Hispanic.

The study sequenced cultured CD4+ T cell DNA using the Oncomine TCR Beta short-read assay. TCRdb reprocessed the PCR reads with MiXCR, giving one entry per CDR3 protein. This table has approximately 12,000 distinct CDR3 sequences, around 40% appearing once. The sample's treatment: 10-day PBMC culture with coronavirus spike peptide pools or control peptides (ViraFEST assay). Via ViraFEST, peptide pools expanded antigen-specific T cells before TCR sequencing. Points on this clonotype: What it binds is unknown.

The receptor was isolated from a human donor with COVID-19. Sequenced sample: cultured CD4+ T cells from blood.

CDR3 amino acids: CASSEPGTGVSPLHF. As DNA, the CDR3 is TGCGCCAGCAGCGAACCCGGGACAGGGGTCTCACCCCTCCACTTT. The V and J genes are TRBV5-1 and TRBJ1-6, with 10 bases identical to TRBD1. Trimming cost V 4 bases and J 10 bases; bases outside gene matches: 8. CDR3 length: 15 residues. The V gene's germline CDR1 is SGHRS and CDR2 YFSETQ.